This T cell receptor beta chain was retrieved from a study of cytomegalovirus exposure and HLA in healthy donors. Findings and limits, study-wide: For cytomegalovirus status, the classifier reportedly gave diagnoses with high specificity and sensitivity.

Germline CDR1 is MRHNA and CDR2 is SNTAGT. V lost 9 bases and J 8 bases, leaving 16 bases between the germline ends. The CDR3 runs to 12 residues. The donors were members of the validation cohort comprising over a hundred subjects, separate from the roughly 640-subject first cohort. Data came from immunoSEQ multiplex PCR; TCRdb stores just in-frame clones and leaves some out. The sample carries approximately 300,000 clones, roughly 88% recorded once. Concerning this clone itself: No antigen is known for it.

Input material: PBMCs. The sequence was collected from a woman in her late teens or twenties in good health and CMV-seronegative. The chain links TRBV6-4 to TRBJ1-2; possible D gene TRBD1, 6 bases. CDR3 in DNA: TGTGCCAGGGGGGGGCTACACTGGGGCTACACCTTC. It yields the protein CARGGLHWGYTF.